This T cell receptor (beta chain) appears in the sequencing data of a study of blood T cell repertoires in COVID-19. Study summary: Acute and convalescent COVID-19 specimens originated in the United States, Italy and Spain.

CDR1 is ENHRY and CDR2 is SYGVKD in the germline V gene. There are 14 residues in the CDR3. V lost 3 bases and J 4 bases, leaving 10 bases between the germline ends. This table comes from immunoSEQ multiplex PCR, and its TCRdb copy is limited to in-frame clones, with some not included. The profile shows approximately 150,000 clones, 80% to 90% of them singletons. The sequencing sample was made of peripheral blood. This sequence was found in a woman between 55 and 75 years old with active COVID-19. The J gene is TRBJ1-3, the V gene TRBV10-3; D is unresolved. The CDR3 loop reads CAISDRGAGNTIYF. DNA of the CDR3: TGTGCCATCAGTGATCGGGGTGCGGGAAACACCATATATTTT.